These 5 T cell receptor beta chains came from one sample sequenced in a study of control samples from healthy donors and cancer patients. Clones were sequenced by immunoSEQ multiplex PCR, and TCRdb holds only the in-frame ones, with some missing. This table has about 150,000 clones, about 94% appearing once. Material for sequencing was blood. These TCRs come from a middle-aged woman in good health.

The chain combines TRBV25-1 with TRBJ2-6; D call uncertain. The CDR3 totals 17 residues. CDR1 and CDR2 (germline): MGHDK, SYGVNS. V was pared by 5 bases and J by 0 bases, with 14 bases between. CDR3 sequence reads: CASSTPLGSSGANVLTF. The CDR3 DNA reads as TGTGCCAGCAGTACCCCGCTCGGATCCTCTGGGGCCAACGTCCTGACTTTC.

J is TRBJ2-1 and V is TRBV3-1 (or the pseudogene TRBV3-2); D is perhaps TRBD2 (5 bases). CDR1 LGHDT and CDR2 YNNKEL come from the germline V gene (reference sequence). The CDR3 length is 14 residues. With 0 bases removed from V and 4 bases from J, the gap between germline ends came to 7 bases. CDR3 loop: CASSQETTYNEQFF. DNA of the CDR3: TGTGCCAGCAGCCAAGAGACTACATACAATGAGCAGTTCTTC.

The chain carries TRBV2 and TRBJ1-5; 8 nucleotides agree with TRBD1. V was clipped by 2 bases and J by 6 bases; unmatched bases: 6. The CDR3 has 15 residues. CDR1 and CDR2 from the germline V gene are SNHLY and FYNNEI. CDR3 region: CASSEYPQGGQPQHF. The CDR3 coding sequence is TGTGCCAGCAGTGAATATCCACAGGGGGGTCAGCCCCAGCATTTT.

This chain links TRBV6-2 or TRBV6-3 with TRBJ2-5; 10 bases line up with TRBD1. Germline assignment: CDR1 MNHEY and CDR2 SVGEGT. This CDR3 region has 16 residues. J lost 0 bases, V lost 2 bases, and 3 bases had no gene match. The DNA for the CDR3 is TGTGCCAGCAGTTACAAGACAGGGGGCCACCAAGAGACCCAGTACTTC. Encoded protein: CASSYKTGGHQETQYF.

This chain connects TRBV7-2 to TRBJ2-1; 9 positions match TRBD2. V shed 3 bases, J shed 7 bases, and the junction held 13 bases outside the gene matches. The CDR3 has 17 residues. Germline CDR1 reads SGHTA; CDR2 reads FQGNSA. The CDR3 reads CASSLGPSGIKLNEQFF. In DNA form, the CDR3 reads TGTGCCAGCAGCTTGGGGCCTAGCGGGATAAAACTTAATGAGCAGTTCTTC.